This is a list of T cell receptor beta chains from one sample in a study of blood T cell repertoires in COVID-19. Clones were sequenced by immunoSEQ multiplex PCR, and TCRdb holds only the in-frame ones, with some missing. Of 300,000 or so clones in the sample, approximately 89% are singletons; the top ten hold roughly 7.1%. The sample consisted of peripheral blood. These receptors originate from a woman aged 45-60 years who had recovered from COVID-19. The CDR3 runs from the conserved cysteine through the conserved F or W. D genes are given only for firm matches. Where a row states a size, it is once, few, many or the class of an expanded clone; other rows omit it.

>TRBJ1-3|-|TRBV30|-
TGTGCCTGGAGTCTAGGGGGCTCTGGAAACACCATATATTTT
CAWSLGGSGNTIYF
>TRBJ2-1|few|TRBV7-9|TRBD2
TGTGCCAGCAGCCGCGGGGGAAGCTCCTACAATGAGCAGTTCTTC
CASSRGGSSYNEQFF
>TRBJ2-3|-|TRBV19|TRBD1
TGTGCCAGTAGTATAAGGTCAGGGGGCAGCAGCACAGATACGCAGTATTTT
CASSIRSGGSSTDTQYF
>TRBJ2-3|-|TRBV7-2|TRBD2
TGTGCCAGCAGCTTAGGTTTAGCGGGAGTCCGGATCGGCACAGATACGCAGTATTTT
CASSLGLAGVRIGTDTQYF
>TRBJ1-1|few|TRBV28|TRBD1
TGTGCCAGCAGTTTTTTATCGGACAGGGACTTGAACACTGAAGCTTTCTTT
CASSFLSDRDLNTEAFF
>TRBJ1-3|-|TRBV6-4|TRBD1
TGTGCCAGCAGTTTCGGGACAGGGGGTGCAAACACCATATATTTT
CASSFGTGGANTIYF
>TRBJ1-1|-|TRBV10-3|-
TGTGCCATCAGTGACAGGGGCGAAACTGAAGCTTTCTTT
CAISDRGETEAFF
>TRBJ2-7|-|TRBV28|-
TGTGCCAGCAGTTCCCGTCTCCGGGGTTGGCCCTACGAGCAGTACTTC
CASSSRLRGWPYEQYF
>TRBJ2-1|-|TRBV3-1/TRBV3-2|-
TGTGCCAGCAGCCCAACCGGTCACTACAATGAGCAGTTCTTC
CASSPTGHYNEQFF
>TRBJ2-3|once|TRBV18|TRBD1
TGTGCCAGCTTGGACAGGAGCACAGATACGCAGTATTTT
CASLDRSTDTQYF
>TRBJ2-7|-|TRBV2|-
TGTGCCAGCCGTGAAGAGAGGGGGGGAAACGAGCAGTACTTC
CASREERGGNEQYF
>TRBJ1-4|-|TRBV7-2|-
TGTGCCAGCAGCTTAGACGCGGGGGAGGCGGAAAAACTGTTTTTT
CASSLDAGEAEKLFF
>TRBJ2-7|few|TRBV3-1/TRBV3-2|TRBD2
TGTGCCAGCAGCCCCCTAGCGGGAACGTACGAGCAGTACTTC
CASSPLAGTYEQYF
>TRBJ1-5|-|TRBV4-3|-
TGCGCCAGCAGCCAAGATAGGCAGGGGACTCAGCCCCAGCATTTT
CASSQDRQGTQPQHF
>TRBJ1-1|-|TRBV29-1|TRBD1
TGCAGCGTCGGATCGACAGGGGGCACTGAAGCTTTCTTT
CSVGSTGGTEAFF
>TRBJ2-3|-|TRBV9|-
TGTGCCAGCAGCGTAGCCAGGTTCGCAGATACGCAGTATTTT
CASSVARFADTQYF
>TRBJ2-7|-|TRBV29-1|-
TGCAGCGTTGGGCGGAGGGGAGATGACGAGCAGTACTTC
CSVGRRGDDEQYF
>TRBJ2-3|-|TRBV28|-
TGTGCCAGCAGTTCCCTCCTGACTATTAGCACAGATACGCAGTATTTT
CASSSLLTISTDTQYF
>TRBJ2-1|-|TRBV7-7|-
TGTGCTAGCAGCCCGGGGCGGGATTCTTACAATGAGCAGTTCTTC
CASSPGRDSYNEQFF
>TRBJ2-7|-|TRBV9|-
TGTGCCAGCAGCGTAGTGCCAGATCCCTACGAGCAGTACTTC
CASSVVPDPYEQYF
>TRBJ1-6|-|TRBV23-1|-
TGCGCCAGCAGTCGTAACGCCCCCCGCAGGGAGGATAATTCACCCCTCCACTTT
CASSRNAPRREDNSPLHF
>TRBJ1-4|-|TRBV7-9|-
TGTGCCAGCAGCTTAATGACAGCTAATGAAAAACTGTTTTTT
CASSLMTANEKLFF
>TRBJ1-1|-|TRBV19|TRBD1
TGTGCCAGTATCGACAGGGCGGATGGTGAAGCTTTCTTT
CASIDRADGEAFF
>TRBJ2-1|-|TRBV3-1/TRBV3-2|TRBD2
TGTGCCAGCAGCCAAGGGACTAGCGGGGGGGCCCGGCGTGAGCAGTTCTTC
CASSQGTSGGARREQFF
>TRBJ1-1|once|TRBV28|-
TGTGCCAGCAGTTGGAGGGGGAACACTGAAGCTTTCTTT
CASSWRGNTEAFF
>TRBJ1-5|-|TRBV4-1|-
TGCGCCAGCAGCCAAGAGGGTCAGGTGGGTCAGCCCCAGCATTTT
CASSQEGQVGQPQHF
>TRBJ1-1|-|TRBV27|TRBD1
TGTGCCAGCAGAACGCTAGCAGGGACAGGGGGAGAGACTGAAGCTTTCTTT
CASRTLAGTGGETEAFF
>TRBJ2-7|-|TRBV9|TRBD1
TGTGCCAGCAGCTTGGACAGGCGAGCCTACGAGCAGTACTTC
CASSLDRRAYEQYF
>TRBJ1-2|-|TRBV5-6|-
TGTGCCAGCAGTAGGACAGCATGGGATGGCTACACCTTC
CASSRTAWDGYTF
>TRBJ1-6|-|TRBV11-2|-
TGTGCCAGCAGCCAGACAGAGTATAATTCACCCCTCCACTTT
CASSQTEYNSPLHF
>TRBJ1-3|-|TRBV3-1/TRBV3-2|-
TGTGCCAGCAGCCATTCTCCTGCGGTTTTCTCTGGAAACACCATATATTTT
CASSHSPAVFSGNTIYF
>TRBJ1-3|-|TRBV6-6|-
TGTGCCAGCAGTAAGGGACAAGACTTCTCTGGAAACACCATATATTTT
CASSKGQDFSGNTIYF
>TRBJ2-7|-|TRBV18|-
TGTGCCAGCTCACTTGGAGCCTACGAGCAGTACTTC
CASSLGAYEQYF
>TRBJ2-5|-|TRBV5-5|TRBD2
TGTGCCAGCAGTGGGCCCGGGGGGGAGACCCAGTACTTC
CASSGPGGETQYF
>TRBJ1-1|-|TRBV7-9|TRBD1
TGTGCCAGCAGCTTAAGAATCGGGACAGAGAACACTGAAGCTTTCTTT
CASSLRIGTENTEAFF
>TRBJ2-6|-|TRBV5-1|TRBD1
TGCGCCAGCAGCTTACGAGGACAGGGGGCTGCTGGGGCCAACGTCCTGACTTTC
CASSLRGQGAAGANVLTF
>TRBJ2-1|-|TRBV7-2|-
TGTGCCAGCAGCCCAGGGGTTGGAGTACGGGGGGCCTACAATGAGCAGTTCTTC
CASSPGVGVRGAYNEQFF
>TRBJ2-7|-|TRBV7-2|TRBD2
TGTGCCAGCTCTAGACTAGCGGCCGGTTACGAGCAGTACTTC
CASSRLAAGYEQYF
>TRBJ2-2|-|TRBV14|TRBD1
TGTGCCAGCAGCCAAGTTCGGGACAGGGTTACCGGGGAGCTGTTTTTT
CASSQVRDRVTGELFF
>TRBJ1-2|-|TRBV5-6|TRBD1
TGTGCCAGCAGCTCCCGGGACAGGGGTGGCTACACCTTC
CASSSRDRGGYTF
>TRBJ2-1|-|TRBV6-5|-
TGTGCCAGCAGCACTACCTACAATGAGCAGTTCTTC
CASSTTYNEQFF
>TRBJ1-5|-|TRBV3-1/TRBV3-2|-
TGTGCCAGCAGCCAAGTCCAGGGGCTATGGCCCCAGCATTTT
CASSQVQGLWPQHF
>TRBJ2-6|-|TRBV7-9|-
TGTGCCAGCAGCTCCCGGGAGCGATGGCTCTCTGGGGCCAACGTCCTGACTTTC
CASSSRERWLSGANVLTF
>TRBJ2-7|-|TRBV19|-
TGTGCCAGTAGTCGCGGAGGAGGGGCCCACGAGCAGTACTTC
CASSRGGGAHEQYF
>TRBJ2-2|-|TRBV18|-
TGTGCCAGCTCACCAAGCGAGGGGGAGCTGTTTTTT
CASSPSEGELFF
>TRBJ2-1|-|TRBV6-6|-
TGTGCCAGCAGTTACAAACTAGCCTACAATGAGCAGTTCTTC
CASSYKLAYNEQFF
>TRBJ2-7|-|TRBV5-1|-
TGCGCCAGCAGCTTGGGGGTCCCACCGGGCTACGAGCAGTACTTC
CASSLGVPPGYEQYF
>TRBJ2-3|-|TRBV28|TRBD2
TGTGCCAGCAGTATACGGGGGGGCGGCACAGATACGCAGTATTTT
CASSIRGGGTDTQYF
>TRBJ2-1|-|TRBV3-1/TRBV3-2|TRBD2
TGTGCCAGCAGGGATGGGACTAGCGGGAGTAAAGATGAGCAGTTCTTC
CASRDGTSGSKDEQFF
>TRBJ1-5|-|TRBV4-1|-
TGCGCCAGCAGCCAGGATCACAGGGCACGTCAGCCCCAGCATTTT
CASSQDHRARQPQHF
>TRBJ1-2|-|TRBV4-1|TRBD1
TGCGCCAGCAGCCAAGTCGACCGCCCAGGGGGCGATGGCTACACCTTC
CASSQVDRPGGDGYTF
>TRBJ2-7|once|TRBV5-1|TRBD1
TGCGCCAGCAGCCCGGGGACAGCCTACGAGCAGTACTTC
CASSPGTAYEQYF
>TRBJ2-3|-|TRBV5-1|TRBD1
TGCGCCAGCAGCAATACCGGGACAGGGAGCACAGATACGCAGTATTTT
CASSNTGTGSTDTQYF